This paragraph covers one T cell receptor beta chain sequence. This entry is derived from a study of blood T cell repertoires in COVID-19. This study enrolled people aged 18 to 89 from about two dozen US geographic areas. The CDR3 consists of 18 residues. V lost 5 bases and J lost 2; bases outside the gene matches: 13. Per germline, CDR1 MDHEN and CDR2 SYDVKM. TCRdb's table, derived via immunoSEQ multiplex PCR, lists solely in-frame clones and lacks some. The data contain approximately 210,000 clones, around three quarters of them seen just once; the ten biggest clones take up roughly a sixth. The specimen sequenced was PBMCs or T cells enriched from blood (not recorded which). The chain has TRBV28 and TRBJ2-3; 10 nucleotides align to TRBD2. The source of this sequence is a woman aged 45-59 years with acute COVID-19. CDR3 sequence (DNA): TGTGCCAGCAGTCTCCCAGGAGGGACTAGCGCCCACACAGATACGCAGTATTTT. Translation: CASSLPGGTSAHTDTQYF.